Sequencing of this T cell receptor beta chain was carried out in a study of blood T cells in healthy people across ages. General study results and limits: Because sorting was not performed, PBMCs prevented conclusive naive versus antigen-experienced comparison.

To note about this clonotype: The antigen is not known.

The CDR3 covers 15 residues. V was clipped by 6 bases and J by 5 bases; unmatched bases: 9. CDR1 is SGHAT, CDR2 FQNNGV, per germline. For the second PCR, which ran for about 7 to 11 cycles, a sample-barcoded 5' primer and a J-beta primer mix were used. Every cDNA molecule carried a tag from a template-switch adaptor bearing 12 random nucleotides. TCRdb analysed the 5' RACE reads with MiXCR anew, one entry per CDR3 protein. The data contain approximately 770,000 distinct CDR3 sequences, 58% of them singletons. The sample taken for sequencing was blood. This chain links TRBV11-2 with TRBJ2-7, with 11 bases matching TRBD2. This TCR came from a man aged 25 to 45 in good health. CDR3 DNA: TGTGCCAGCAGTATGACTAGCGGGACAGTAAACGAGCAGTACTTC. Translating it yields CASSMTSGTVNEQYF.